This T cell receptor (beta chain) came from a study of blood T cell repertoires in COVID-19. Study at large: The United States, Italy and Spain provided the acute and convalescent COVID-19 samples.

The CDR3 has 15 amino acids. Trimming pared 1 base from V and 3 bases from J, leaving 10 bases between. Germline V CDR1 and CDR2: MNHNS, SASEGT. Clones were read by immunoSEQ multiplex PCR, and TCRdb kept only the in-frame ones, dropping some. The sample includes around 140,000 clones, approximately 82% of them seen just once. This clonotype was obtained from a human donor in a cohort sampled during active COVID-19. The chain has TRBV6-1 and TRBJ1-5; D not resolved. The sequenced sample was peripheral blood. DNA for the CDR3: TGTGCCAGCAGTGAAGATCCAGGCAACAATCAGCCCCAGCATTTT. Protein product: CASSEDPGNNQPQHF.